The 17 T cell receptor beta chains reported below all come from one sample, sequenced in a study of blood T cells in healthy people across ages. It was with a sample-barcoded 5' primer and a J-beta primer mix that a second PCR of roughly 7 to 11 cycles was run. Each CDR3 protein is one row after TCRdb ran MiXCR on the 5' RACE reads. Here the sample spans about 900,000 distinct CDR3 sequences, about 62% being singletons. Sequencing used blood. The receptors derive from a man younger than 45 in good health.

This clonotype was detected a few times. This chain joins TRBV4-2 and TRBJ2-3; D gene ambiguous. V lost 1 base and J lost 4, with 6 bases in between. Germline CDR1 reads LGHNA; CDR2 reads YNFKEQ. The CDR3 is 13 residues long. In DNA form, the CDR3 reads TGTGCCAGCAGCCAAGTTTCGGCAGATACGCAGTATTTT. Protein product: CASSQVSADTQYF.

The V and J genes are TRBV6-2 or TRBV6-3 and TRBJ2-6; D is perhaps TRBD1 (7 bases). Germline V gene lookup returns CDR1 MNHEY and CDR2 SVGEGT. Trimming cost V 2 bases and J 2 bases, with 16 bases left between them. This CDR3 is 18 amino acids long. In nucleotides, the CDR3 is TGTGCCAGCAGTTACCAGGGGGGTCTCACCCCTGGGGCCAACGTCCTGACTTTC. It specifies CASSYQGGLTPGANVLTF.

The CDR3 here is CASSPQSGVAYNEQFF. The CDR3 nucleotides are TGTGCCAGCAGCCCCCAAAGCGGGGTGGCCTACAATGAGCAGTTCTTC. The J gene is TRBJ2-1, the V gene TRBV7-6; 7 nucleotides match TRBD2. V lost 5 bases and J lost 2; bases outside the gene matches: 9. Per germline, CDR1 SGHVS and CDR2 FNYEAQ. The CDR3 is made up of 16 amino acids.

This clonotype turned up a few times. This chain connects TRBV12-3 or TRBV12-4 to TRBJ2-3; 9 bases align to TRBD2. V lost 10 bases and J lost 2; bases outside the gene matches: 10. The CDR3 is 15 amino acids. CDR3 sequence: CATSPAGGPTDTQYF. CDR3 DNA: TGTGCCACCTCGCCAGCGGGGGGACCCACAGATACGCAGTATTTT.

This clonotype appeared a few times. The gene calls are TRBV28 and TRBJ2-1; 7 bases are a match to TRBD2. The junction had 17 bases not matched to a gene; V was cut back by 6 bases and J by 6 bases. This CDR3 is 17 amino acids long. Looked up from germline, CDR1 is MDHEN and CDR2 is SYDVKM. The chain's CDR3 is CASSLIPRGVEANEQFF. CDR3 nucleotides: TGTGCCAGCAGCCTTATTCCCCGGGGGGTAGAGGCCAATGAGCAGTTCTTC.

This clonotype was recorded only once. This chain connects TRBV6-2 or TRBV6-3 to TRBJ2-1, with TRBD2 identical over 10 bases. The CDR3 consists of 14 residues. The trim removed 6 bases at V and 9 bases at J, leaving 8 bases unmatched. Germline V gene lookup returns CDR1 MNHEY and CDR2 SVGEGT. The DNA for the CDR3 is TGTGCCAGCAGGGGGCTAGCGGGGGAGCGTGAGCAGTTCTTC. This gives the protein CASRGLAGEREQFF.

This clonotype was found once. The chain uses TRBV12-3 or TRBV12-4 and TRBJ2-1; D is perhaps TRBD2 (6 bases). V gave up 6 bases and J gave up 3 bases, with 15 bases separating them. The CDR3 covers 15 residues. CDR3 in DNA: TGTGCCAGCAGACTCGGGGGATCAGTCTACAATGAGCAGTTCTTC. Its translation: CASRLGGSVYNEQFF.

This clonotype came up a few times. CDR3 loop: CASSLDHYGYTF. Here the CDR3 DNA reads TGTGCCAGCAGCTTAGACCACTATGGCTACACCTTC. The genes are TRBV7-2 and TRBJ1-2; no clear D. CDR1 is SGHTA and CDR2 is FQGNSA in the germline V gene. V was clipped by 1 base and J by 3 bases, with 3 bases between them. This CDR3 spans 12 amino acids. Variable domain in full (rest from reference TRBV7-2 and TRBJ1-2): GAGVSQSPSNKVTEKGKDVELRCDPISGHTALYWYRQSLGQGLEFLIYFQGNSAPDKSGLPSDRFSAERTGGSVSTLTIQRTQQEDSAVYLCASSLDHYGYTFGSGTRLTVV.

The rearrangement links TRBV12-3 or TRBV12-4 to TRBJ2-1, with 7 nucleotides matching TRBD2. The CDR3 runs to 15 residues. V gave up 5 bases and J gave up 4 bases; unmatched junction bases: 8. CDR3 loop: CASSPGGTVYNEQFF. CDR3 sequence (DNA): TGTGCCAGCAGTCCCGGGGGGACGGTTTACAATGAGCAGTTCTTC.

The chain recombines TRBV4-1 with TRBJ2-3, with D possibly matching TRBD2 (6 bases). This CDR3 is built from 15 residues. Germline-derived CDR1 and CDR2 are MGHRA and YSYEKL. V dropped 1 base and J dropped 4 bases, with 12 bases sitting between them. Here the CDR3 reads CASSQVGGSADTQYF. The CDR3 DNA reads TGCGCCAGCAGCCAAGTGGGGGGAAGCGCAGATACGCAGTATTTT.

This clonotype has just one count. V and J are TRBV18 and TRBJ2-7; a possible D gene is TRBD1 (6 bases). The J call may be in error: the DNA end matches TRBJ2-5 better. The CDR3 is 12 residues long. From germline, CDR1 is KGHSH and CDR2 LQKENI. CDR3 DNA sequence: TGTGCCTCCACAGGGCTACGAGAGACCCAGTACTTC. Translation gives CASTGLRETQYF.

In this sample, this clonotype turned up a few times. The rearrangement joins TRBV7-3 to TRBJ2-5; D unclear. The J call is doubtful: the DNA matches TRBJ2-7 better. The germline V gene has CDR1 SGHTA and CDR2 FQGTGA. There are 14 residues in the CDR3. The CDR3 coding sequence is TGTGCCAGCAGCTTAAATGCCGGTCTCTACGAGCAGTACTTC. Translation: CASSLNAGLYEQYF.

This chain uses TRBV6-6 with TRBJ2-7, with D possibly matching TRBD1 (6 bases). Trimming cost V 6 bases and J 5 bases, with 8 bases left between them. The CDR3 spans 11 residues. The germline gives CDR1 MNHNY, CDR2 SVGAGI (reference sequence). For the CDR3, the DNA is TGTGCCAGCAGGGACAGTCACGAGCAGTACTTC. Translation: CASRDSHEQYF.

V usage is TRBV7-2 and J usage is TRBJ2-7; weak D call: TRBD1 (6 bases). Trimming took off 8 bases at V and 0 bases at J, with 17 bases between the two ends. This CDR3 spans 15 amino acids. Per germline, CDR1 SGHTA and CDR2 FQGNSA. The CDR3 region is CASSSGQGSSYEQYF. The DNA of the CDR3 is TGTGCCAGCTCGAGCGGCCAGGGGAGCTCCTACGAGCAGTACTTC.

This chain connects TRBV7-9 to TRBJ2-3, with D unresolved. This CDR3 region has 15 residues. Per germline, CDR1 SEHNR and CDR2 FQNEAQ (reference sequence). V was shortened by 1 base and J by 2 bases, with 10 bases between the two germline ends. The CDR3 nucleotides are TGTGCCAGCAGCTTAGGGCCCCGGTTCACAGATACGCAGTATTTT. Protein sequence: CASSLGPRFTDTQYF.

V gene TRBV7-2 combines with J gene TRBJ1-2; TRBD1 might be the D (5 bases). This CDR3 contains 14 residues. V lost 3 bases to trimming and J lost 8 bases, with 16 bases between them. The germline V gene encodes CDR1 SGHTA and CDR2 FQGNSA. CDR3 in DNA: TGTGCCAGCAGCTTGTCAGGCAGGGTAGTGGGCTACACCTTC. Amino acid sequence: CASSLSGRVVGYTF.

This sequence joins TRBV7-2 and TRBJ1-2, with D uncertain. CDR1 is SGHTA, CDR2 FQGNSA, per germline. The CDR3 is 14 residues long. V dropped 5 bases and J dropped 5 bases, with 15 bases sitting between them. Here the CDR3 DNA reads TGTGCCAGCAGCCATCCCGGTGGGGAGTATGGCTACACCTTC. Translation: CASSHPGGEYGYTF.